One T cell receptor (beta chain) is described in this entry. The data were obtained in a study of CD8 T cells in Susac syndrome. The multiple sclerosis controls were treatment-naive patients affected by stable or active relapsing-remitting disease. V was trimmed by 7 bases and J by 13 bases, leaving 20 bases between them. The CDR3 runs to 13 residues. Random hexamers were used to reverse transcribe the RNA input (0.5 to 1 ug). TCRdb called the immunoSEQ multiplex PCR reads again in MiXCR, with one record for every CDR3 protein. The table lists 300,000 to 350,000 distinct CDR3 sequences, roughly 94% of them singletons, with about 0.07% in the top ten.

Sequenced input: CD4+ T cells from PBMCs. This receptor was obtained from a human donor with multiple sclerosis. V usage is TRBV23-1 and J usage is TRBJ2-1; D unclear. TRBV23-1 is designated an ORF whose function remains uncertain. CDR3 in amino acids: CASIRHRRVFQFF. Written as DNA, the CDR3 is TGCGCCAGCATACGACATCGCCGCGTCTTTCAGTTCTTC.